This T cell receptor (beta chain) was sequenced in a study of blood T cell repertoires in COVID-19. Study in general: COVID-19 samples collected from the United States, Italy and Spain covered acute and convalescent phases.

Libraries were prepared by immunoSEQ multiplex PCR; TCRdb keeps only in-frame clonotypes and omits some of them. The sample lists about 170,000 clones, 88% occurring once. The CDR3 spans 16 residues. Trimming took 5 bases from V and 7 from J, leaving 20 bases between them. In germline, CDR1 is SGHTA, CDR2 FQGNSA. The specimen sequenced was peripheral blood. This clonotype was sampled from a man aged 50 to 60 who had recovered from COVID-19. The chain links TRBV7-2 to TRBJ1-4, with TRBD1 as a possible D gene (6 bases). The CDR3 sequence is CASSPPGGIRGEKLFF. CDR3 DNA sequence: TGTGCCAGCAGCCCCCCGGGGGGGATCAGGGGTGAAAAACTGTTTTTT.